The sequence of this T cell receptor beta chain was determined in a study of siplizumab effects on memory and regulatory T cells. Findings and limits, study-wide: Suppressive function of proliferating Tregs from siplizumab cultures was not confirmed.

A note on this clone: Its target is unknown.

Repertoires were generated with immunoSEQ multiplex PCR, while TCRdb's copy carries only in-frame clones and drops some. The sample shows over 60,000 clones, around 90% of them seen only once. V dropped 1 base and J dropped 0 bases, with 10 bases sitting between them. Germline values: CDR1 SGHNT, CDR2 YENEEA. The CDR3 consists of 16 residues. This chain connects TRBV11-3 to TRBJ2-1; D is possibly TRBD2 (5 bases). The sequence came from a human donor in good health. The sample consisted of CD8+ T cells sorted from blood. CDR3 in amino acids: CASSLGHGNSYNEQFF. CDR3 DNA sequence: TGTGCCAGCAGCTTAGGACACGGGAACTCCTACAATGAGCAGTTCTTC. The entire variable domain, with the rest obtained from reference TRBV11-3 and TRBJ2-1, is as follows: EAGVVQSPRYKIIEKKQPVAFWCNPISGHNTLYWYLQNLGQGPELLIRYENEEAVDDSQLPKDRFSAERLKGVDSTLKIQPAELGDSAVYLCASSLGHGNSYNEQFFGPGTRLTVL.